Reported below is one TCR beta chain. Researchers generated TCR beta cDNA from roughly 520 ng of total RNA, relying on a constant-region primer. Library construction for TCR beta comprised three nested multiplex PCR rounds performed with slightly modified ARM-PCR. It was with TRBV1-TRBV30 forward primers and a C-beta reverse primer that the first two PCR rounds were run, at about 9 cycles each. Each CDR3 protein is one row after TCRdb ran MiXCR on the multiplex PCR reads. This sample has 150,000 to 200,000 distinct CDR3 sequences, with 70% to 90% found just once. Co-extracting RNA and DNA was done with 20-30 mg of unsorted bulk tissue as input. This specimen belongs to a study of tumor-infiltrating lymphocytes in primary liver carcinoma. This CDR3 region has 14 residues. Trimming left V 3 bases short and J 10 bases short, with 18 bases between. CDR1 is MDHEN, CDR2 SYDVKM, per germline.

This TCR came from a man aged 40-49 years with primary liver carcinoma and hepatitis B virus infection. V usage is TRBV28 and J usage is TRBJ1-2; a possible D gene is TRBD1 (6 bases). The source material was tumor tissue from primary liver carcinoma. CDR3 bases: TGTGCCAGCAGTTTGGGGGCGGGTAACTATTCCTACACCTTC. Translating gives CASSLGAGNYSYTF.